This entry features one T cell receptor beta chain sequence. Its antigen is not known. This CDR3 spans 17 amino acids. V lost 5 bases and J 0 bases, leaving 21 bases between the germline ends. Germline V gene lookup returns CDR1 SQVTM and CDR2 ANQGSEA. The data stem from a study of CD8+ T cells in alopecia areata. Background on the study: It was oral tofacitinib, at 5 to 10 mg twice daily, that treated patients received. Tofacitinib therapy lasting 6 to 18 months was followed by 6 months off drug. Among treated patients, severity was scored by affected scalp area percentage.

Stated treatment: oral pan-JAK inhibitor, 5-10 mg twice daily. Study-level points and caveats: Many expanded lesional clones persisted in scalp and blood during tofacitinib treatment.

RNA, once extracted, was reverse transcribed into cDNA for use as the sequencing template. Repertoires were generated with immunoSEQ multiplex PCR, while TCRdb's copy carries only in-frame clones and drops some. The data hold about 190,000 clones, with 60% observed a single time. The sample in question was CD4+ T cells sorted from blood, obtained at week 4, from a patient treated with tofacitinib. The sequence was obtained from a human donor with alopecia areata. The gene calls are TRBV29-1 and TRBJ2-3, with D possibly being TRBD2 (5 bases). CDR3 coding DNA: TGCAGCGTTCGGTACCGGAGCGGACCCTCTAGCACAGATACGCAGTATTTT. This translates into CSVRYRSGPSSTDTQYF.